This T cell receptor beta chain was sequenced in a study of OX40 agonist ivuxolimab in advanced cancers. Study-wide context: Ivuxolimab was an agonistic, fully human IgG2 monoclonal antibody directed against OX40 (CD134), a costimulatory receptor. Intravenous ivuxolimab was administered to patients every 2 weeks at six dose levels: 0.01, 0.1, 0.3, 1.5, 3 and 10 mg/kg. Of the approximately 50 dose-escalation patients, hepatocellular carcinoma was present in approximately 20, melanoma in approximately 15, renal cell carcinoma in 9 and head and neck cancer in 9. In the dose-escalation cohort, 65% to 90% of patients were male, and the mean age was around 60 years, with a range of roughly 23 to 85. Prior anti-PD-1, anti-PD-L1 or anti-CTLA-4 therapy was permitted, and approximately 40% of dose-escalation patients had received checkpoint inhibitors. Partial responses were achieved by three dose-escalation patients, of whom one had hepatocellular carcinoma and two had cutaneous melanoma. Peripheral TCRbeta sequencing aimed to test whether ivuxolimab altered TCR sequence diversity and caused clonal T-cell expansion. The paper describes the monotherapy dose-escalation part (N of about 54 patients) of the phase I trial of ivuxolimab.

A note on this clone: Its cognate antigen has yet to be identified. One base away there is no much larger clone; base qualities are not given.

Patients with a history of autoimmune disease or receiving systemic immunosuppression were excluded from the trial. Peripheral blood for TCR sequencing was collected from all dose cohorts at baseline, on cycle 4 day 1, and on cycle 7 day 1. Samples were obtained from an open-label, multicenter, first-in-human phase I dose-escalation trial of ivuxolimab. Adults with locally advanced or metastatic melanoma, renal cell carcinoma, hepatocellular carcinoma or head and neck squamous cell carcinoma were enrolled in the trial. Before TCR sequencing, CD4+ T cells and CD8+ T cells from peripheral blood were sorted into separate populations. Genomic DNA was extracted from sorted cells for sequencing of the TCRbeta CDR3 region. The immunoSEQ Assay was used to sequence the TCRbeta CDR3 regions. TCRdb obtained this table from immuneACCESS and retained in-frame rearrangements with V and J assigned. These tables miss some clones; where compared with another copy, unresolved V genes account for less than half of the shortfall, and the remainder is unexplained. Counted in this sample were roughly 70,000 clones; roughly 85% of them appeared once. Clones ranked in the top ten supply about 0.83% of the sample.

Reading the germline V gene gives CDR1 MGHRA and CDR2 YSYEKL. Cut back by 3 bases and 1 base, the V and J ends lie 12 bases apart. The CDR3 spans 15 residues, from the cysteine through the phenylalanine. Only the CDR3 portion is preserved as DNA: 45 bases, with reading frame beginning at the first base. Study-wide conclusions, independent of this receptor: Clonal expansion of both CD4+ and CD8+ blood T cells was observed from baseline to week 6 at doses 0.1 to 3.0 mg/kg. The antigen specificity of the peripheral T cells that underwent clonal expansion was not determined. In the 0.1-3.0 mg/kg groups, partial responders had among the lowest normalized peripheral clonal expansion, particularly in CD8+ T cells. Low levels of normalized T-cell clonal expansion were also shown by some nonresponding patients. After ivuxolimab, more expanded clones were found on average in CD8+ T cells than in CD4+ T cells.

The TCR originated in an adult with an advanced solid tumor such as melanoma, head and neck, liver or kidney cancer. The source was CD4+ or CD8+ T cells sorted from blood, collected in a trial of the OX40 agonist ivuxolimab. The rearranged segments are TRBV4-1 and TRBJ1-1, with a tentative D gene TRBD1 over 5 matching bases. Read as DNA, the sequence is TGCGCCAGCAGCCATAGTTATCAGGGGAACACTGAAGCTTTCTTT. Its product reads: CASSHSYQGNTEAFF.